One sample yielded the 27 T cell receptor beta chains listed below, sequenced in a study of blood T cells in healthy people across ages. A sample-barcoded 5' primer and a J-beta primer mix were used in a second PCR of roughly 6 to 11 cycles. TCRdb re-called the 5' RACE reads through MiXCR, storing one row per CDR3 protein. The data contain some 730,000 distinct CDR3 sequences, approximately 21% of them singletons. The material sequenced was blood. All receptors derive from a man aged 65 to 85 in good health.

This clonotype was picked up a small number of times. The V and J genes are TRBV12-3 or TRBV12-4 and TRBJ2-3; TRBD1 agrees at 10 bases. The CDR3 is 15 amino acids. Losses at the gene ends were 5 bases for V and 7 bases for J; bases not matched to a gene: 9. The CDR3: CASSPTGQGLNTQYF. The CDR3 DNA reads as TGTGCCAGCAGTCCGACGGGACAGGGGTTGAATACGCAGTATTTT.

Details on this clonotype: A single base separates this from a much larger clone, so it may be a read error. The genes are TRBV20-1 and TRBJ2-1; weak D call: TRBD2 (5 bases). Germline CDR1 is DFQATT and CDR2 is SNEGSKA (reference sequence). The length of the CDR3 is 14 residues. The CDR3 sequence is CSARGERNLNVQFF. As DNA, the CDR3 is TGCAGTGCTAGAGGGGAGCGGAACCTCAATGTGCAGTTCTTC.

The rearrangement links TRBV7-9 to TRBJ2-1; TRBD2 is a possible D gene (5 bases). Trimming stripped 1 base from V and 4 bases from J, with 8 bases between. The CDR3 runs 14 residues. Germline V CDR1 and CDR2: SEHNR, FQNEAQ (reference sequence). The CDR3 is CASSLEREYNEQFF. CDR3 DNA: TGTGCCAGCAGCTTAGAGAGGGAATACAATGAGCAGTTCTTC.

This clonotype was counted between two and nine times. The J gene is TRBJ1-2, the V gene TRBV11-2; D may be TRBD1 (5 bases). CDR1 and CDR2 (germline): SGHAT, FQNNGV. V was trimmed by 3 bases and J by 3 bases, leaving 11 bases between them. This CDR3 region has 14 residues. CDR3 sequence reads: CASSFQGTDYGYTF. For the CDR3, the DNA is TGTGCCAGCAGCTTCCAAGGGACGGACTATGGCTACACCTTC. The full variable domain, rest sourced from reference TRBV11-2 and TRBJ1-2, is EAGVAQSPRYKIIEKRQSVAFWCNPISGHATLYWYQQILGQGPKLLIQFQNNGVVDDSQLPKDRFSAERLKGVDSTLKIQPAKLEDSAVYLCASSFQGTDYGYTFGSGTRLTVV.

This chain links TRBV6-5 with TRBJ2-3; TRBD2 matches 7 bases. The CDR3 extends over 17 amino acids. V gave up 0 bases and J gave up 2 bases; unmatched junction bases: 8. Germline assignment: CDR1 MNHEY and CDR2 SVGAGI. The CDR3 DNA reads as TGTGCCAGCAGTTACTCGCTGGGGACTATATACACAGATACGCAGTATTTT. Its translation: CASSYSLGTIYTDTQYF.

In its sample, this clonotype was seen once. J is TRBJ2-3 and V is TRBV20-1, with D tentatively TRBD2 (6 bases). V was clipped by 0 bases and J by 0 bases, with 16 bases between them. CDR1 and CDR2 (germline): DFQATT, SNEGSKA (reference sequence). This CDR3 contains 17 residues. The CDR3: CSARERLGGTSTDTQYF. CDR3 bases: TGCAGTGCTAGAGAACGACTTGGGGGGACTAGCACAGATACGCAGTATTTT.

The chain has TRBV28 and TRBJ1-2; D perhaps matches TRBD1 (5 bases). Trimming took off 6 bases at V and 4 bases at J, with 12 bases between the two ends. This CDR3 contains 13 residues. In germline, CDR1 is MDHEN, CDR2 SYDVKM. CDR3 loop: CASREAGGYGYTF. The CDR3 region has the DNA TGTGCCAGCAGGGAGGCTGGGGGCTATGGCTACACCTTC.

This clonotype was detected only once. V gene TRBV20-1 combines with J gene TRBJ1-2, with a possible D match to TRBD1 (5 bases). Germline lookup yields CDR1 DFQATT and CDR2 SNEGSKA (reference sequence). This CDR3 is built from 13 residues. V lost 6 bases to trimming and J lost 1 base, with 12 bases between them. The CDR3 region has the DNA TGCAGTGCACCTCTTGACAGTAACTATGGCTACACCTTC. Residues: CSAPLDSNYGYTF.

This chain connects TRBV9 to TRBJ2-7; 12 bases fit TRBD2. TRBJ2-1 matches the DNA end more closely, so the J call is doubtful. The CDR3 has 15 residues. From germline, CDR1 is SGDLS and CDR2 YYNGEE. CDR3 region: CASSETSGRSNEQFF. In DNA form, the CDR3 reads TGTGCCAGCAGCGAGACTAGCGGGAGAAGCAATGAGCAGTTCTTC.

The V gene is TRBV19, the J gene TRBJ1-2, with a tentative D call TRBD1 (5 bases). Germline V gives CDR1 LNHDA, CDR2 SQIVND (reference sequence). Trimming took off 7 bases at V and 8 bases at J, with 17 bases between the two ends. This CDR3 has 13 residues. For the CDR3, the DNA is TGTGCCAGTACCTCGCAGGGACTTCACGGCTACACCTTC. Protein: CASTSQGLHGYTF.

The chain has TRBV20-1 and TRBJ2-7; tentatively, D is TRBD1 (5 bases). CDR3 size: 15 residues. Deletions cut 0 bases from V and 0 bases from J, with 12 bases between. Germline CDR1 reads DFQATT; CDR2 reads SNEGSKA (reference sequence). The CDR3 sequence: CSARDQGSGSYEQYF. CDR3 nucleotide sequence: TGCAGTGCTAGAGATCAGGGATCCGGCTCCTACGAGCAGTACTTC.

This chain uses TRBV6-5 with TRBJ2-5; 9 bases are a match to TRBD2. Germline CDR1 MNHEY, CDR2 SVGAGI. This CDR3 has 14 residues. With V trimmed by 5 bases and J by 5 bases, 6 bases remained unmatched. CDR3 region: CASSQTSGGETQYF. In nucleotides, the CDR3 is TGTGCCAGCAGTCAGACTAGCGGAGGCGAGACCCAGTACTTC.

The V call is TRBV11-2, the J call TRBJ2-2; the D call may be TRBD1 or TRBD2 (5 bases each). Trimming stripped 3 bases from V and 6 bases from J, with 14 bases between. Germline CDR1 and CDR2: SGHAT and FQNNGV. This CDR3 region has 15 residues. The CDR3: CASSLGPSDAGELFF. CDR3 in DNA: TGTGCCAGCAGCTTGGGACCCTCTGACGCCGGGGAGCTGTTTTTT.

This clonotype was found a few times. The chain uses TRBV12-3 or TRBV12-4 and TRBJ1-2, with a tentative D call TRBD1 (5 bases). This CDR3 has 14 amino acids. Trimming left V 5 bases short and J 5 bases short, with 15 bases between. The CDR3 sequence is CASSPLGAGYGYTF. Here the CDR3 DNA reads TGTGCCAGCAGTCCCCTCGGGGCGGGGTATGGCTACACCTTC.

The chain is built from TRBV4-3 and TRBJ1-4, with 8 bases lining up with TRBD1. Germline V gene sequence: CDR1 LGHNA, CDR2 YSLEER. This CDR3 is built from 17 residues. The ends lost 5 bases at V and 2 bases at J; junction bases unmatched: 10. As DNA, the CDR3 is TGCGCCAGCAGCTACTCCGACAGGGGTTGGACTAATGAAAAACTGTTTTTT. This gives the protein CASSYSDRGWTNEKLFF.

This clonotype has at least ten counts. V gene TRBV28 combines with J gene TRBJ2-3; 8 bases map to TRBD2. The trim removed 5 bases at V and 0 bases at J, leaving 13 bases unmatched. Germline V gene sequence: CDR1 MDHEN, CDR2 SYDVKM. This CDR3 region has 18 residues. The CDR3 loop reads CASSRSPGLGSSTDTQYF. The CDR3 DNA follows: TGTGCCAGCAGTCGATCTCCGGGACTAGGATCTAGCACAGATACGCAGTATTTT.

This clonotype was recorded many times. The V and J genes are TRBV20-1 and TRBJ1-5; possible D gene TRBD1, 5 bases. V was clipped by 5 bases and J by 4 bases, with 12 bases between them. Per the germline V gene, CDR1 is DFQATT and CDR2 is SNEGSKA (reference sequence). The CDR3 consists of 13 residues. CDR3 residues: CSAGGPPNQPQHF. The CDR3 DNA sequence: TGCAGTGCTGGGGGACCGCCTAATCAGCCCCAGCATTTT.

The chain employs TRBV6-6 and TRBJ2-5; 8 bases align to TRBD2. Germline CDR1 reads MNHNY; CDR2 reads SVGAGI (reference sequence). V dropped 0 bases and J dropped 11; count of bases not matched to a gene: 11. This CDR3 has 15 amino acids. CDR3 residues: CASSYSRSGGGEQYF. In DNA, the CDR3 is TGTGCCAGCAGTTACTCACGGAGCGGGGGTGGAGAGCAGTACTTC.

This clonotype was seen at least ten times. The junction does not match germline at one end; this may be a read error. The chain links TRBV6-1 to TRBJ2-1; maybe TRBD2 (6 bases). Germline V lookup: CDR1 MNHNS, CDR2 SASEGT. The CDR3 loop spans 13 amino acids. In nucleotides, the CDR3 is TGTGCCAGCTCCCGCACGGGGGTCGGGATCGAGGTCTTC. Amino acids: CASSRTGVGIEVF.

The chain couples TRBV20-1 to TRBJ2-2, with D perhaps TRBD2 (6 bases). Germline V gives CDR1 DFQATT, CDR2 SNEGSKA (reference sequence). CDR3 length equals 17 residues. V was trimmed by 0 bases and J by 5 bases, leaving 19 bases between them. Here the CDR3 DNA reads TGCAGTGCTAGAGAGGACTATGGGGGTCGTCGTACCGGGGAGCTGTTTTTT. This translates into CSAREDYGGRRTGELFF.

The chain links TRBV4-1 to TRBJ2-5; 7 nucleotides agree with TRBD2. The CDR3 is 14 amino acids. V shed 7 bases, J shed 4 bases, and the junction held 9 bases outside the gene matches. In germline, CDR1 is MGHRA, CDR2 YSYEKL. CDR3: CASKRGEGRETQYF. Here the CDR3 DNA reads TGCGCCAGCAAGAGAGGGGAGGGCCGAGAGACCCAGTACTTC.

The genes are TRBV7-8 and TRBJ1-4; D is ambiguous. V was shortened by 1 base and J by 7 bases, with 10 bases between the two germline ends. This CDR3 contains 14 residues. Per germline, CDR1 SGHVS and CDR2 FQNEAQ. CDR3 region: CASSLGGGFEKLFF. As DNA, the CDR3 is TGTGCCAGCAGCTTAGGGGGTGGGTTTGAAAAACTGTTTTTT.

The CDR3 sequence is CASSWTGGLYF. CDR3 coding DNA: TGTGCCAGCAGCTGGACTGGCGGGCTGTATTTT. This sequence joins TRBV3-1 and TRBJ2-3; D is perhaps TRBD2 (5 bases). V was cut by 5 bases and J by 14 bases, with 14 bases left in between. The length of the CDR3 is 11 residues. The germline gives CDR1 LGHDT, CDR2 YNNKEL (reference sequence).

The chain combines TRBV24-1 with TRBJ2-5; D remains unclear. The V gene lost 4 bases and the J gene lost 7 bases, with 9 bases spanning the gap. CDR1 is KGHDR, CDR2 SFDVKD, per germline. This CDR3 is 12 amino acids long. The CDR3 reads CATSETHGTQYF. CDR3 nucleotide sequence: TGTGCCACCAGTGAAACCCATGGGACCCAGTACTTC.

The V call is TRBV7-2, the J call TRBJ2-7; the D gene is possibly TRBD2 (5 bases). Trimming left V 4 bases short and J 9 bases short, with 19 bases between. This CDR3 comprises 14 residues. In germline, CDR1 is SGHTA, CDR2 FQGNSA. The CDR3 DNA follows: TGTGCCAGCAGCTCGGGGAGTTTGGGGAGTTGGCAGTACTTC. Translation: CASSSGSLGSWQYF.

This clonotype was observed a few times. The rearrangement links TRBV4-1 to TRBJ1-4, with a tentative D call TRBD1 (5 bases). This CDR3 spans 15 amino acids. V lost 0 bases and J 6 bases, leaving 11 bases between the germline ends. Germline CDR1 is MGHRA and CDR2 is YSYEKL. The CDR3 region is CASSQEGGFYEKLFF. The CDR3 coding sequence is TGCGCCAGCAGCCAAGAGGGGGGGTTTTATGAAAAACTGTTTTTT.

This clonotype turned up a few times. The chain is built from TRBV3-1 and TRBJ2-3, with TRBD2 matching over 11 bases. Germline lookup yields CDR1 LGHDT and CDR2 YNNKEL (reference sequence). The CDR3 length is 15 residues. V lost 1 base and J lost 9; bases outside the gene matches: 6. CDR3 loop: CASSQALAGGRTQYF. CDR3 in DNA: TGTGCCAGCAGCCAAGCTCTAGCGGGAGGTCGGACGCAGTATTTT.